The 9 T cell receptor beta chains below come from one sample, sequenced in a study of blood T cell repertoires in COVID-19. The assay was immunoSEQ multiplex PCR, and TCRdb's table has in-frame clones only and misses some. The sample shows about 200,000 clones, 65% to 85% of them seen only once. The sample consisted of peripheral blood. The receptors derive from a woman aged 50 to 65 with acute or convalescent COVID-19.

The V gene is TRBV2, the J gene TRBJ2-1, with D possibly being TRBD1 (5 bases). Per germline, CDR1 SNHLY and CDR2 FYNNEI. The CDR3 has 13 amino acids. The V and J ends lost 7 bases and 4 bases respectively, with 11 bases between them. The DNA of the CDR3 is TGTGCCAGCAAAGAACAGGAATACAATGAGCAGTTCTTC. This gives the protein CASKEQEYNEQFF.

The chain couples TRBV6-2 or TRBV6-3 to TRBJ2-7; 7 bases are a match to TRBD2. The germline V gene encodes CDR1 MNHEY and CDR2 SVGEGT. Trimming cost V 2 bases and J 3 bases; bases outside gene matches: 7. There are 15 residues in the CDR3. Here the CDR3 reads CASSYLAGEGYEQYF. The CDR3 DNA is TGTGCCAGCAGTTACCTTGCGGGAGAAGGCTACGAGCAGTACTTC.

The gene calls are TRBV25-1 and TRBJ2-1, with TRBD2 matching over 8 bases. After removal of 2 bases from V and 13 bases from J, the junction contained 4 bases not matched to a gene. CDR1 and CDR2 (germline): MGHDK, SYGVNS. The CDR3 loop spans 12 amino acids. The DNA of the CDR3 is TGTGCCAGCAGTGAAGTGGGACTAGTCCAGTTCTTC. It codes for CASSEVGLVQFF.

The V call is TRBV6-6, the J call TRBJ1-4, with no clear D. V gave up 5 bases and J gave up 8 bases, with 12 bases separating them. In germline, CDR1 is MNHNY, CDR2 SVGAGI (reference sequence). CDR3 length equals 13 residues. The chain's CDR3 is CASSHRWEEKLFF. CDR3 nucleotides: TGTGCCAGCAGTCACCGGTGGGAGGAAAAACTGTTTTTT.

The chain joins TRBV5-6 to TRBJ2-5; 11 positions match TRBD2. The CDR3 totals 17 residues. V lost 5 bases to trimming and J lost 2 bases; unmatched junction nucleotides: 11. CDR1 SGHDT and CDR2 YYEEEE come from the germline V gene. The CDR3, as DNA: TGTGCCAGCAGTTCCATAGCGGGAGGGCGGAGACAAGAGACCCAGTACTTC. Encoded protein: CASSSIAGGRRQETQYF.

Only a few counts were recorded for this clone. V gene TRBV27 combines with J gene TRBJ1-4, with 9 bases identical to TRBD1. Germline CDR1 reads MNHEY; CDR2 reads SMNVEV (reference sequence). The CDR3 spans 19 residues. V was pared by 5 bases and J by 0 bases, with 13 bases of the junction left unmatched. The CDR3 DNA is TGTGCCAGCAGTCCTTATCGGGGACAGGGCCTTGCAACTAATGAAAAACTGTTTTTT. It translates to CASSPYRGQGLATNEKLFF.

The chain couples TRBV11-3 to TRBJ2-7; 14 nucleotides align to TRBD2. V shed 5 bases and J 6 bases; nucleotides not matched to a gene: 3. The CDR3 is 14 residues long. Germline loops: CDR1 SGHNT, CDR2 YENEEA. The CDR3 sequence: CASSPGLAGVEQYF. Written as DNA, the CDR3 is TGTGCCAGCAGCCCGGGACTAGCGGGAGTCGAGCAGTACTTC.

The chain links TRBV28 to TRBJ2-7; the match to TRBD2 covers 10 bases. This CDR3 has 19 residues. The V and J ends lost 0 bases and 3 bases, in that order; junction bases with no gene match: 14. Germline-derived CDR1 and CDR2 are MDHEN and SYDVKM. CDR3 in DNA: TGTGCCAGCAGTTTATGGGGGAGGCTAGCGGGAGTAAAGGGCTACGAGCAGTACTTC. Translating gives CASSLWGRLAGVKGYEQYF.

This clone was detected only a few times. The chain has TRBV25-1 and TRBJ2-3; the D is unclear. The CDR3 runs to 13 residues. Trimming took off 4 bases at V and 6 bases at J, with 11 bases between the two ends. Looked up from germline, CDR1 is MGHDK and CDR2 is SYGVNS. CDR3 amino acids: CASSGAAADTQYF. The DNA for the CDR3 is TGTGCCAGCAGTGGTGCGGCAGCGGATACGCAGTATTTT. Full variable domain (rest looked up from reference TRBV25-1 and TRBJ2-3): EADIYQTPRYLVIGTGKKITLECSQTMGHDKMYWYQQDPGMELHLIHYSYGVNSTEKGDLSSESTVSRIRTEHFPLTLESARPSHTSQYLCASSGAAADTQYFGPGTRLTVL.